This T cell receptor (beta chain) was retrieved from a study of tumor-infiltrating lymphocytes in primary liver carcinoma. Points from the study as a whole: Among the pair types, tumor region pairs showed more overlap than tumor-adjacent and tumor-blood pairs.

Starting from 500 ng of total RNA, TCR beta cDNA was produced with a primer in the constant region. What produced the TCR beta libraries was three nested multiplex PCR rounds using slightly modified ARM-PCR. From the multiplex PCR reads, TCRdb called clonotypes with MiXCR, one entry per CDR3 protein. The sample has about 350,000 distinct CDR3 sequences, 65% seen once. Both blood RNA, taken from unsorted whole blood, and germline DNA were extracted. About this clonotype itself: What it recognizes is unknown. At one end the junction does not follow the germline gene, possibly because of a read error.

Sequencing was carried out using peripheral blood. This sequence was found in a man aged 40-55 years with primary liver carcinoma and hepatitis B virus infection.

CDR3 amino acids: CASSLVVGENLFF. For the CDR3, the DNA is TGTGCCAGCAGCTTGGTTGTCGGTGAAAATCTGTTTTTT. The chain recombines TRBV5-6 with TRBJ1-4; D gene uncertain. The CDR3 is made up of 13 amino acids. Germline V gene sequence: CDR1 SGHDT, CDR2 YYEEEE.